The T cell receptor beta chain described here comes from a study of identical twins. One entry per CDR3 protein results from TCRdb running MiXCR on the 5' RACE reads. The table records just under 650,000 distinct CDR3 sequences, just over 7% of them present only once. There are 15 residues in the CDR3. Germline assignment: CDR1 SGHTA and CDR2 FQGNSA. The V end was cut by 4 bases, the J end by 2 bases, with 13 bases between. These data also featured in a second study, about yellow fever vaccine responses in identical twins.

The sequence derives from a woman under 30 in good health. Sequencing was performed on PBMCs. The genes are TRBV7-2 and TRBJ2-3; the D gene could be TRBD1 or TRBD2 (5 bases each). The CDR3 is CASSSGPAVTDTQYF. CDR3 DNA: TGTGCCAGCAGCTCGGGACCGGCTGTCACAGATACGCAGTATTTT.